The T cell receptor (beta chain) described here comes from a study of resident and recirculating memory T cells in vitiligo. Assay: immunoSEQ multiplex PCR; the TCRdb copy retains only in-frame clones and omits some. The sample has roughly 80,000 clones, 92% seen once. Turning to this clone: Its antigen remains unknown.

General observations from the study: No single dominant TCR clone appeared; lesion clonality varied. Non-conserved TCRs across sites and patients suggested distinct clones per lesion.

Sequencing used blood. The TCR was taken from a male donor with vitiligo.

The CDR3 loop is CASSLAVLAGGQRTQYF. CDR3 nucleotides: TGTGCCAGCAGCTTAGCGGTACTAGCGGGAGGGCAGCGTACGCAGTATTTT. The chain joins TRBV7-2 to TRBJ2-3; 13 bases match TRBD2. The germline V gene has CDR1 SGHTA and CDR2 FQGNSA. This CDR3 contains 17 residues. Trimming at V came to 0 bases and at J to 8 bases, leaving 8 bases not matched to a gene. The variable domain in full, completed from reference TRBV7-2 and TRBJ2-3, reads GAGVSQSPSNKVTEKGKDVELRCDPISGHTALYWYRQSLGQGLEFLIYFQGNSAPDKSGLPSDRFSAERTGGSVSTLTIQRTQQEDSAVYLCASSLAVLAGGQRTQYFGPGTRLTVL.